These 23 T cell receptor beta chains were sequenced from one sample in a study of cytomegalovirus exposure and HLA in healthy donors. The PCR employed 60 Vbeta primers together with 13 Jbeta primers. Using immunoSEQ multiplex PCR, the repertoire was profiled, and TCRdb retains in-frame clones only, with some absent. There are fewer than 200,000 clones in the sample; around 85% occur only once, and 4.3% lies in the top ten. Sequencing input: PBMCs. All receptors come from a man aged 40-49 years in good health and CMV-seronegative.

V gene TRBV28 combines with J gene TRBJ2-7, with D tentatively TRBD1 (6 bases). The CDR3 consists of 14 residues. V was pared by 2 bases and J by 1 base, with 9 bases between. The germline V gene encodes CDR1 MDHEN and CDR2 SYDVKM. In nucleotides, the CDR3 is TGTGCCAGCAGTTTAATGGGGGCGTCCTACGAGCAGTACTTC. Translation gives CASSLMGASYEQYF.

This clone was counted between two and nine times. The chain uses TRBV6-6 and TRBJ2-7; the match to TRBD2 covers 8 bases. Unmatched junction bases numbered 7, after V lost 0 bases and J lost 3 bases. The V gene's germline CDR1 is MNHNY and CDR2 SVGAGI (reference sequence). This CDR3 spans 16 amino acids. CDR3 protein: CASSYSAAGAGYEQYF. As DNA, the CDR3 is TGTGCCAGCAGTTACTCAGCAGCGGGGGCTGGCTACGAGCAGTACTTC.

V is TRBV7-3 and J is TRBJ2-3, with TRBD2 as a possible D gene (6 bases). CDR1 and CDR2 (germline): SGHTA, FQGTGA. The CDR3 has 14 amino acids. Trimming left V 5 bases short and J 4 bases short, with 13 bases between. CDR3 sequence reads: CASSTLGGADTQYF. The DNA for the CDR3 is TGTGCCAGCAGCACACTCGGGGGTGCAGATACGCAGTATTTT.

This clone was observed a single time. The chain carries TRBV7-8 and TRBJ2-5, with a tentative D call TRBD2 (5 bases). The germline V gene has CDR1 SGHVS and CDR2 FQNEAQ. The V gene lost 1 base and the J gene lost 4 bases, with 10 bases spanning the gap. The CDR3 runs to 14 residues. In DNA form, the CDR3 reads TGTGCCAGCAGCTTAGAGTTGGGAGCAGAGACCCAGTACTTC. It yields the protein CASSLELGAETQYF.

This sequence joins TRBV6-5 and TRBJ1-2, with TRBD1 matching over 10 bases. The CDR3 runs to 14 residues. The V gene end was trimmed by 6 bases and the J gene end by 5 bases; junction bases not matched to a gene: 6. CDR1 is MNHEY and CDR2 is SVGAGI in the germline V gene. CDR3 sequence: CASSQTGGNYGYTF. The CDR3 nucleotides are TGTGCCAGCAGCCAGACAGGGGGCAATTATGGCTACACCTTC.

With respect to this clone: Other DNA sequences of this sample code for an identical CDR3. The chain joins TRBV6-5 to TRBJ2-2; perhaps TRBD2 as D (6 bases). The CDR3 spans 15 residues. CDR1 is MNHEY, CDR2 SVGAGI, per germline. With 0 bases removed from V and 7 bases from J, the gap between germline ends came to 12 bases. CDR3 region: CASSYSGGAHGELFF. The CDR3 coding sequence is TGTGCCAGCAGTTACTCGGGAGGAGCCCACGGGGAGCTGTTTTTT.

The rearrangement joins TRBV7-6 to TRBJ1-2, with D hard to call. V was trimmed by 1 base and J by 4 bases, leaving 13 bases between them. The CDR3 has 15 amino acids. The germline V gene encodes CDR1 SGHVS and CDR2 FNYEAQ. CDR3 sequence (DNA): TGTGCCAGCAGCTTAGGGGAGTACGGACTCTATGGCTACACCTTC. Translating gives CASSLGEYGLYGYTF.

The chain couples TRBV5-3 to TRBJ2-2; 10 nucleotides agree with TRBD1. TRBV5-3 belongs to the ORF category, with a function that is uncertain. This CDR3 region has 16 residues. Trimming at V came to 3 bases and at J to 4 bases, leaving 6 bases not matched to a gene. CDR3 loop: CARSCRQGASTGELFF. In DNA, the CDR3 is TGTGCCAGAAGCTGCAGACAGGGGGCAAGCACCGGGGAGCTGTTTTTT.

The gene calls are TRBV5-5 and TRBJ2-5, with D possibly being TRBD2 (5 bases). V lost 3 bases and J 1 base, leaving 10 bases between the germline ends. The CDR3 sequence is 14 residues long. Germline V CDR1 and CDR2: SGHKS, YYEKEE (reference sequence). The CDR3 sequence: CASSYPEGQETQYF. The CDR3 bases are TGTGCCAGCAGCTACCCCGAGGGCCAAGAGACCCAGTACTTC.

This rearrangement joins TRBV19 to TRBJ1-4; the D gene is possibly TRBD1 (6 bases). Trimming took off 5 bases at V and 3 bases at J, with 13 bases between the two ends. Looked up from germline, CDR1 is LNHDA and CDR2 is SQIVND (reference sequence). This CDR3 region has 15 residues. CDR3 in amino acids: CASSEGTWANEKLFF. CDR3 DNA sequence: TGTGCCAGTAGTGAAGGGACATGGGCTAATGAAAAACTGTTTTTT.

This clone was observed once. V is TRBV9 and J is TRBJ1-6; TRBD1 matches at 7 bases. The CDR3 extends over 14 amino acids. After removal of 4 bases from V and 7 bases from J, the junction contained 5 bases not matched to a gene. CDR1 is SGDLS and CDR2 is YYNGEE in the germline V gene. As DNA, the CDR3 is TGTGCCAGCAGCCAGACAGGGAAAAATTCACCCCTCCACTTT. The encoded protein is CASSQTGKNSPLHF. The variable domain in full, completed from reference TRBV9 and TRBJ1-6, reads DSGVTQTPKHLITATGQRVTLRCSPRSGDLSVYWYQQSLDQGLQFLIQYYNGEERAKGNILERFSAQQFPDLHSELNLSSLELGDSALYFCASSQTGKNSPLHFGNGTRLTVT.

The genes are TRBV30 and TRBJ1-6; a weak D match, TRBD1 (6 bases). The CDR3 covers 15 residues. CDR1 is GTSNPN, CDR2 SVGIG, per germline (reference sequence). Trimming took 3 bases from V and 7 from J, leaving 16 bases between them. CDR3 DNA: TGTGCCTGGAGGATTCAGACAGGTACCAATTCACCCCTCCACTTT. Translating gives CAWRIQTGTNSPLHF.

This clone was found once. A much larger clone lies a single base off, so this may be a read error. This rearrangement joins TRBV7-3 to TRBJ1-1; D perhaps matches TRBD1 (5 bases). CDR3 length equals 13 residues. V lost 0 bases, J lost 3 bases, and 5 bases lay in between. CDR1 and CDR2 (germline): SGHTA, FQGTGA. For the CDR3, the DNA is TGTGCCAGCAGCTTAACAGGGGACACTGAAGCTTTCTTT. This translates into CASSLTGDTEAFF.

This chain links TRBV7-2 with TRBJ2-7, with a tentative D call TRBD2 (6 bases). Germline V gene sequence: CDR1 SGHTA, CDR2 FQGNSA. There are 15 residues in the CDR3. The germline V and J ends were trimmed by 3 bases and 0 bases, with 12 bases remaining between them. The CDR3 reads CASSFSSESSYEQYF. In DNA form, the CDR3 reads TGTGCCAGCAGCTTCTCTAGCGAGAGCTCCTACGAGCAGTACTTC.

This chain links TRBV19 with TRBJ1-2, with D perhaps TRBD1 (5 bases). Germline V gene sequence: CDR1 LNHDA, CDR2 SQIVND (reference sequence). This CDR3 has 13 amino acids. Trimming pared 8 bases from V and 2 bases from J, leaving 12 bases between. This CDR3 is CASQAGRNYGYTF. In DNA, the CDR3 is TGTGCCAGTCAAGCGGGACGAAACTATGGCTACACCTTC.

The V call is TRBV9, the J call TRBJ1-2; the D gene is possibly TRBD1 (5 bases). The CDR3 is made up of 14 amino acids. The germline gives CDR1 SGDLS, CDR2 YYNGEE. V was trimmed by 3 bases and J by 5 bases, leaving 14 bases between them. This CDR3 reads CASSAETPGYGYTF. The DNA of the CDR3 is TGTGCCAGCAGCGCAGAGACCCCAGGGTATGGCTACACCTTC.

The CDR3 region is CASSQVLAGTDTQYF. The CDR3 DNA reads TGCGCCAGCAGCCAGGTCTTAGCAGGCACAGATACGCAGTATTTT. This rearrangement joins TRBV4-3 to TRBJ2-3; D uncertain. CDR1 is LGHNA and CDR2 is YSLEER in the germline V gene. Trimming stripped 3 bases from V and 1 base from J, with 11 bases between. CDR3 length: 15 amino acids.

The chain recombines TRBV5-1 with TRBJ2-5; D perhaps matches TRBD1 (7 bases). The CDR3 covers 14 residues. Germline loops: CDR1 SGHRS, CDR2 YFSETQ. V was clipped by 0 bases and J by 5 bases, with 11 bases between them. In nucleotides, the CDR3 is TGCGCCAGCAGCTTGGTCCCAGGGGGGGAGACCCAGTACTTC. It is translated as CASSLVPGGETQYF.

The V call is TRBV19, the J call TRBJ1-2; D gene unclear. Germline V gene lookup returns CDR1 LNHDA and CDR2 SQIVND (reference sequence). Trimming removed 2 bases from V and 3 bases from J, with 19 bases in between. The CDR3 spans 17 residues. The DNA for the CDR3 is TGTGCCAGTAGTATAACACTTGGCCTAGAGGGCTACTATGGCTACACCTTC. Its translation is CASSITLGLEGYYGYTF.

The chain joins TRBV14 to TRBJ2-3; tentative D call: TRBD1 (6 bases). This CDR3 has 14 amino acids. V was trimmed by 2 bases and J by 5 bases, leaving 11 bases between them. Germline V lookup: CDR1 SGHDN, CDR2 FVKESK. CDR3 residues: CASSQWGHRDTQYF. In nucleotides, the CDR3 is TGTGCCAGCAGCCAATGGGGGCATAGAGATACGCAGTATTTT.

This chain links TRBV4-1 with TRBJ1-4, with TRBD1 matching over 7 bases. Trimming removed 0 bases from V and 8 bases from J; junction bases left unmatched: 6. Germline CDR1 and CDR2: MGHRA and YSYEKL. The CDR3 runs to 15 residues. The CDR3 nucleotides read TGCGCCAGCAGCCAAGATGCGGACAGGAACGAAAAACTGTTTTTT. Residues: CASSQDADRNEKLFF.

CDR3 amino acids: CASSFQVGTDTQYF. The CDR3 DNA reads as TGCGCCAGCAGCTTTCAGGTGGGCACAGATACGCAGTATTTT. This chain connects TRBV5-1 to TRBJ2-3, with D unresolved. V gave up 2 bases and J gave up 1 base, with 8 bases separating them. Germline CDR1 is SGHRS and CDR2 is YFSETQ. The CDR3 runs to 14 residues. Drawing the rest from reference TRBV5-1 and TRBJ2-3, the complete variable domain is KAGVTQTPRYLIKTRGQQVTLSCSPISGHRSVSWYQQTPGQGLQFLFEYFSETQRNKGNFPGRFSGRQFSNSRSEMNVSTLELGDSALYLCASSFQVGTDTQYFGPGTRLTVL.

The V and J genes are TRBV6-7 and TRBJ2-1; D gene unclear. TRBV6-7 is treated as an ORF (open reading frame) with a function not yet certain. CDR3 length equals 14 residues. Trimming removed 8 bases from V and 3 bases from J, with 14 bases in between. The CDR3 sequence is CASLYPPLYNEQFF. For the CDR3, the DNA is TGTGCCAGCCTTTATCCCCCCCTCTACAATGAGCAGTTCTTC.